This is a list of T cell receptor beta chains from one sample in a study of blood T cell repertoires in COVID-19. Generated by immunoSEQ multiplex PCR, the TCRdb table keeps only in-frame clones and is missing some. Of fewer than 250,000 clones in the sample, 82% are singletons; the top ten hold around 4.7%. The sample taken for sequencing was peripheral blood. The receptors derive from a woman in her 70s with acute or convalescent COVID-19. The CDR3 runs from the conserved cysteine through the conserved F or W. The D gene is left open where the match is weak. Not all rows give a size; the values are once, few, many and, for expanded clones, a class.

>-|TRBV6-5|TRBD1|TRBJ1-1
TGTGCCAGCTGGATGGCAGGGGGAATGAACACTGAAGCTTTCTTT
CASWMAGGMNTEAFF
>many|TRBV29-1|TRBD2|TRBJ2-2
TGCAGCGCCGGGACTAGCGGGGGCCTCCCCGGGGAGCTGTTTTTT
CSAGTSGGLPGELFF
>-|TRBV7-9|-|TRBJ1-2
TGTGCCAGCATGCGCGATTTAGATGGCTACACCTTC
CASMRDLDGYTF
>once|TRBV14|-|TRBJ1-2
TGTGCCAGCAGCCCTGGGGAGTATGGCTACACCTTC
CASSPGEYGYTF
>-|TRBV19|TRBD1|TRBJ1-5
TGTGCCAGTAGCTCACAGGGGACGAGCAATCAGCCCCAGCATTTT
CASSSQGTSNQPQHF
>-|TRBV19|TRBD1|TRBJ2-2
TGTGCCAGTAGCACAGGGGCCGGGGAGCTGTTTTTT
CASSTGAGELFF
>once|TRBV19|-|TRBJ1-5
TGTGCCAGTAGTATTCAGAATAGCAATCAGCCCCAGCATTTT
CASSIQNSNQPQHF
>-|TRBV12-3/TRBV12-4|-|TRBJ2-3
TGTGCCAACCGTATTGGGGAGACAGATACGCAGTATTTT
CANRIGETDTQYF
>-|TRBV12-5|TRBD1|TRBJ1-1
TGTGCTAGTGGTTCTACAGGACAGGCGAAAGGCACTGAAGCTTTCTTT
CASGSTGQAKGTEAFF
>-|TRBV6-5|-|TRBJ1-2
TGTGCCAGCAGTTACTCGGGGCAGTTCGATGGCTACACCTTC
CASSYSGQFDGYTF
>-|TRBV5-1|-|TRBJ1-1
TGCGCCAGCAGCTTTATACAGAACACTGAAGCTTTCTTT
CASSFIQNTEAFF
>-|TRBV2|-|TRBJ1-1
TGTGCCAGCAGAGCCCTTGGGGAGCCAGACACTGAAGCTTTCTTT
CASRALGEPDTEAFF
>-|TRBV4-2|-|TRBJ1-3
TGTGCCAGCAGCCAAGAGACTCGAATGGACACCATATATTTT
CASSQETRMDTIYF
>-|TRBV7-2|TRBD2|TRBJ2-7
TGTGCCAGCAGCCAATCTAGCGGACCCTACGAGCAGTACTTC
CASSQSSGPYEQYF
>-|TRBV24-1|-|TRBJ1-5
TGTGCCACCAGTGACACATATAGCAATCAGCCCCAGCATTTT
CATSDTYSNQPQHF
>-|TRBV14|TRBD1|TRBJ2-1
TGTGCCAGCAGCCATGCTCACCGGGACAGGCAGTTCTTC
CASSHAHRDRQFF
>-|TRBV7-8|-|TRBJ1-2
TGTGCCAGCAGCTTAGGTTTGCGGCAGGGAGGCGGCTACACCTTC
CASSLGLRQGGGYTF
>once|TRBV2|TRBD1|TRBJ2-7
TGTGTCAGCAGGCTGGGACAGAGATCCTACGAGCAGTACTTC
CVSRLGQRSYEQYF
>-|TRBV18|-|TRBJ1-1
TGTGCCAGCTCACCCGGAGATGAAGCTTTCTTT
CASSPGDEAFF
>few|TRBV2|-|TRBJ1-3
TGTGCCAGCAGTGATCAGGTGCTTACTGGAAACACCATATATTTT
CASSDQVLTGNTIYF
>-|TRBV28|-|TRBJ1-3
TGTGCCAGCAGGCTGGGGGGGGGACAAATTGGAAACACCATATATTTT
CASRLGGGQIGNTIYF
>few|TRBV19|-|TRBJ1-2
TGTGCCAGTAGTATATACCCCGGTTCTAACTATGGCTACACCTTC
CASSIYPGSNYGYTF
>-|TRBV19|-|TRBJ1-1
TGTGCCAGTAGTACAAGACAGGTTAACACTGAAGCTTTCTTT
CASSTRQVNTEAFF
>-|TRBV7-8|-|TRBJ1-1
TGTGCCAGCAGCTTAGACTCAATGAACACTGAAGCTTTCTTT
CASSLDSMNTEAFF
>-|TRBV19|-|TRBJ1-2
TGTGCCAGTAGTATTGATTCAGGGGTCTATGGCTACACCTTC
CASSIDSGVYGYTF
>-|TRBV27|TRBD1|TRBJ2-7
TGTGCCAGCAGAAGGAGGGGACAGGGGACCTACGAGCAGTACTTC
CASRRRGQGTYEQYF
>-|TRBV7-8|-|TRBJ1-1
TGTGCCAGCAGCCCAGTCGGGGGGCTACTCGGCACTGAAGCTTTCTTT
CASSPVGGLLGTEAFF
>-|TRBV27|TRBD1|TRBJ1-5
TGTGCCAGCAGTTCCGCAACGTACAGGGGCGGGAATAGCAATCAGCCCCAGCATTTT
CASSSATYRGGNSNQPQHF
>-|TRBV6-5|TRBD1|TRBJ1-1
TGTGCCAGCAGCTCAAGACAGGGTAACACTGAAGCTTTCTTT
CASSSRQGNTEAFF
>-|TRBV5-5|-|TRBJ1-5
TGTGCCAGCAGCTTTCAGGGGAATGGCAATCAGCCCCAGCATTTT
CASSFQGNGNQPQHF
>-|TRBV27|-|TRBJ2-3
TGTGCCAGCAGTTACGGCGGGACCCTCTGGGATACGCAGTATTTT
CASSYGGTLWDTQYF
>-|TRBV18|-|TRBJ1-4
TGTGCCAGCTCACCCACCCCCGACAGGACAAATAATGAAAAACTGTTTTTT
CASSPTPDRTNNEKLFF
>-|TRBV14|TRBD1|TRBJ2-1
TGTGCCAGCAGCCAAGAAACAGGGGGTAAGCAATTCTTC
CASSQETGGKQFF
>-|TRBV12-3/TRBV12-4|-|TRBJ1-2
TGTGCCAGCAGTTTAAAGGGGAACTATGGCTACACCTTC
CASSLKGNYGYTF
>-|TRBV3-1/TRBV3-2|-|TRBJ2-7
TGTGCCAGCAGCCAACTGGCTTCCTACGAGCAGTACTTC
CASSQLASYEQYF
>-|TRBV2|TRBD2|TRBJ2-3
TGTGCCAGCAGAAGAGCGGGGGGGAGCACAGATACGCAGTATTTT
CASRRAGGSTDTQYF
>-|TRBV2|-|TRBJ1-2
TGTGCCAGCAGTGAACAGGGGACGGCGGGTCGATATGGCTACACCTTC
CASSEQGTAGRYGYTF
>-|TRBV19|TRBD2|TRBJ2-1
TGTGCCAGTATTCCGGGGGAGGGATACAATGAGCAGTTCTTC
CASIPGEGYNEQFF
>-|TRBV5-5|-|TRBJ2-3
TGTGCCAGCAGCTTACAAGCCCCGGGGGTAGGAGATACGCAGTATTTT
CASSLQAPGVGDTQYF
>few|TRBV4-2|TRBD1|TRBJ1-4
TGTGCCAGCAGCCTCAATACAGGGGGCGCTAATGAAAAACTGTTTTTT
CASSLNTGGANEKLFF
>-|TRBV7-9|-|TRBJ2-2
TGTGCCAGCAGCTCCGACATATCGGGTCCGGGGGGGGAGCTGTTTTTT
CASSSDISGPGGELFF
>few|TRBV19|-|TRBJ1-3
TGTGCCAGTAGTATGGCGGGGCCTGGAAACACCATATATTTT
CASSMAGPGNTIYF
>-|TRBV18|TRBD1|TRBJ1-2
TGTGCCAGCTCACCTCGGACAGGTATTGCTTATGGCTACACCTTC
CASSPRTGIAYGYTF
>-|TRBV5-5|TRBD2|TRBJ2-3
TGTGCCAGCAGCTTGCTGGCTAGCGGAGGCACAGATACGCAGTATTTT
CASSLLASGGTDTQYF
>-|TRBV5-1|TRBD1|TRBJ1-2
TGCGCCAGCAGCTTGACCCCGGGACAGGGTAGCTATGGCTACACCTTC
CASSLTPGQGSYGYTF
>-|TRBV28|-|TRBJ2-1
TGTGCCAGCACCCTCGCGGGGTGGTCCTACAATGAGCAGTTCTTC
CASTLAGWSYNEQFF
>-|TRBV19|TRBD1|TRBJ1-2
TGTGCCAGTAGTATACAGATCGGGACAGGGAACTATGGCTACACCTTC
CASSIQIGTGNYGYTF
>-|TRBV5-6|-|TRBJ1-4
TGTGCCAGCAGCTCTAAGACAGGCTCAACTAATGAAAAACTGTTTTTT
CASSSKTGSTNEKLFF
>-|TRBV3-1/TRBV3-2|-|TRBJ1-4
TGTGCCAGCAGCCGAGGGGGAGGGCCCTCTGCAACTAATGAAAAACTGTTTTTT
CASSRGGGPSATNEKLFF
>-|TRBV5-1|-|TRBJ2-1
TGCGCCAGCAGCCCTTCTCAGAATGAGCAGTTCTTC
CASSPSQNEQFF
>-|TRBV4-2|TRBD1|TRBJ1-3
TGTGCCAGCAGCCAAGAGAACAGGGGAGGAAACACCATATATTTT
CASSQENRGGNTIYF
>-|TRBV5-1|TRBD1|TRBJ1-2
TGCGCCAGCAGCGAGCCGGGACAGGGTTATGGCTACACCTTC
CASSEPGQGYGYTF
>-|TRBV6-5|-|TRBJ1-1
TGTGCCAGCAGTTACTCGATGCCAGGGATGAACACTGAAGCTTTCTTT
CASSYSMPGMNTEAFF
>few|TRBV7-2|TRBD2|TRBJ2-7
TGTGCCAGCAGCTTAGATCTTATAGCGGGGGGGGACGAGCAGTACTTC
CASSLDLIAGGDEQYF